This is a list of T cell receptor beta chains from one sample in a study of post-analysis software for immune sequencing data. TCRdb independently ran MiXCR on the PCR reads; one entry per CDR3 protein. The sample holds more than 450,000 distinct CDR3 sequences, about 40% seen once. The sample taken for sequencing was blood. The receptors originated from a girl aged 10 to 17 with multiple sclerosis. Both conserved end residues are trimmed from each CDR3.

v_gene | CDR3aa
TRBV12-3/TRBV12-4 | ASIPSGSNTGELF
TRBV29-1 | SVVSGSFSSHDTQY
TRBV6-1 | ASRPPGSSYNEQY
TRBV2 | ASREGDRGPYEQY
TRBV7-2 | ASSPSPLSAYEQY
TRBV11-2 | ASSLGRIQGIGNTEAF
TRBV20-1 | SARGSGTSGGDRYQETQY
TRBV9 | ASSALVPGEEQNGYT
TRBV9 | ASSVLAGDTQY
TRBV20-1 | SARDQGIRNTEAF
TRBV6-6 | ASSYSKQRQETQY
TRBV3-1 | ASSQDKLAVLQETQY
TRBV6-5 | ASSYPLRGGVRRFYGYT
TRBV4-1 | ASSQEARYEQY
TRBV7-3 | ASSNHRQGLNEKLF
TRBV7-2 | ASSLESAGWGGMNTEAF
TRBV11-2 | ASSLESLLWTSGYNEQF
TRBV9 | ASSLTGENYNEQF
TRBV9 | ASSVHREGNTEAF
TRBV12-3/TRBV12-4 | ASRGTSSYEQY
TRBV29-1 | SVERPRGEQF
TRBV5-1 | ASSWDSAYEQY
TRBV20-1 | RGGLGETQY
TRBV6-5 | ASSYSAFLNEQF
TRBV5-1 | ASSFSLAAVSSYNEQF
TRBV4-1 | ASSQDRGGGPPWNIQY
TRBV10-3 | AISEGVLTGGNEQY
TRBV4-1 | ASSRQTTGGGSYEQY
TRBV6-6 | ASMQGRETQY
TRBV24-1 | ATSDSRSPTGADTQY
TRBV25-1 | ASRQGTAETQY
TRBV4-2 | ASSQERNRNYGYT
TRBV7-2 | ASSLSGARQTDTQY
TRBV5-5 | ASSLGPGITDTQY
TRBV25-1 | ASSEDRGPFPEAF
TRBV20-1 | SARDSGSREQY
TRBV28 | ASRATGLSGANVLT
TRBV15 | ATSRVEETQY
TRBV5-4 | ASSLEGIRGNEQY
TRBV5-1 | ASSLGRPNYGYT
TRBV2 | ARKARKEKISYT
TRBV29-1 | SVDRTDTQY
TRBV10-3 | AISEWGTGEETQY
TRBV9 | ASSVASPYGYT
TRBV10-3 | AISEDGRPSYEQY
TRBV20-1 | SATIAGRVTDTQY
TRBV29-1 | SVAAGGAWAEAF
TRBV12-3/TRBV12-4 | ASSPKDEQF
TRBV9 | ASSATYMNTEAF
TRBV29-1 | SVVRQTNTEAF
TRBV6-5 | ASSSQGGETQY
TRBV12-3/TRBV12-4 | ASRRGTATDTQY
TRBV29-1 | SVGHRQYTDTQY
TRBV6-6 | ASTRGNGYT
TRBV11-3 | ASSLGVRADTQY
TRBV5-5 | ASSQTSGGSSYNEQF